The next 20 T cell receptor beta chains were all read from a single sample in a study of early T cells in non-severe SARS-CoV-2 infection. MiXCR, applied by TCRdb to the 5' RACE reads, yields one record per CDR3 protein. Of some 26,000 distinct CDR3 sequences in the sample, roughly 4.1% were seen once. The sample taken for sequencing was whole blood. Receptors were obtained from an adult who was a healthcare worker with PCR-confirmed SARS-CoV-2 infection or an uninfected control (not recorded which).

This clonotype was observed many times. The chain has TRBV6-1 and TRBJ2-2, with 8 nucleotides matching TRBD1. Germline CDR1 MNHNS, CDR2 SASEGT. V was pared by 7 bases and J by 3 bases, with 4 bases of the junction left unmatched. This CDR3 contains 14 residues. The CDR3 DNA reads TGTGCCAGCACAGGGGGCGCGGACACCGGGGAGCTGTTTTTT. Protein: CASTGGADTGELFF.

The rearrangement joins TRBV10-3 to TRBJ1-4, with a weak D call TRBD1 (6 bases). V gave up 4 bases and J gave up 4 bases, with 10 bases separating them. This CDR3 comprises 14 residues. Per germline, CDR1 ENHRY and CDR2 SYGVKD. CDR3 sequence (DNA): TGTGCCATCAGTGGTCAGGGGCTTAATGAAAAACTGTTTTTT. This translates into CAISGQGLNEKLFF.

This clonotype has a count of ten or more. This CDR3 reads CASSLDKGGTEAFF. The CDR3 region has the DNA TGTGCCAGCAGCTTAGATAAGGGGGGAACTGAAGCTTTCTTT. The chain uses TRBV7-9 and TRBJ1-1; D might be TRBD1 (6 bases). The CDR3 has 14 residues. With 1 base removed from V and 5 bases from J, the gap between germline ends came to 11 bases. Germline V gene data show CDR1 as SEHNR and CDR2 as FQNEAQ (reference sequence).

This clonotype was found a few times. The CDR3 is CASSFSGTQETQYF. DNA for the CDR3: TGTGCCAGCAGCTTTAGCGGGACACAAGAGACCCAGTACTTC. The chain carries TRBV5-5 and TRBJ2-5, with 8 bases that match TRBD2. Germline CDR1 is SGHKS and CDR2 is YYEKEE (reference sequence). With V trimmed by 2 bases and J by 2 bases, 2 bases remained unmatched. The CDR3 runs 14 residues.

This clonotype has ten or more counts. The V call is TRBV24-1, the J call TRBJ2-2; D call uncertain. Germline V gives CDR1 KGHDR, CDR2 SFDVKD. The CDR3 is 13 amino acids. V was shortened by 0 bases and J by 6 bases, with 4 bases between the two germline ends. DNA of the CDR3: TGTGCCACCAGTGATTTGGGCCCCGGGGAGCTGTTTTTT. Protein product: CATSDLGPGELFF.

Ten or more counts support this clonotype. The chain uses TRBV20-1 and TRBJ2-1; tentative D call: TRBD2 (6 bases). Deletions cut 6 bases from V and 0 bases from J, with 15 bases between. The CDR3 is made up of 15 amino acids. Germline CDR1 DFQATT, CDR2 SNEGSKA (reference sequence). Here the CDR3 DNA reads TGCAGTGCCCCGAATCGGGGGAGCTCCTACAATGAGCAGTTCTTC. This translates into CSAPNRGSSYNEQFF.

This clonotype was counted many times. The chain couples TRBV5-1 to TRBJ1-1; TRBD1 is a possible D gene (5 bases). Germline V gene lookup returns CDR1 SGHRS and CDR2 YFSETQ. The ends were cut back, 2 bases at V and 1 base at J, with 9 bases in the middle. The CDR3 length is 14 residues. This chain's CDR3 is CASSLSGTNTEAFF. CDR3 in DNA: TGCGCCAGCAGCTTATCCGGGACGAACACTGAAGCTTTCTTT.

By frequency in the sample, this clonotype is medium-sized. The rearrangement links TRBV7-2 to TRBJ2-1; 8 positions match TRBD2. Germline CDR1 SGHTA, CDR2 FQGNSA. The CDR3 length is 15 residues. V shed 1 base, J shed 6 bases, and the junction held 5 bases outside the gene matches. The CDR3 region has the DNA TGTGCCAGCAGCTTAGGATTTCTAGCGGGCAATGAGCAGTTCTTC. As protein: CASSLGFLAGNEQFF.

This clonotype was counted at least ten times. This sequence joins TRBV7-8 and TRBJ1-2; TRBD1 matches at 7 bases. J was trimmed by 4 bases and V by 3 bases; bases with no gene match: 2. The V gene's germline CDR1 is SGHVS and CDR2 FQNEAQ. The CDR3 loop spans 13 amino acids. The CDR3 DNA reads as TGTGCCAGCAGCTTGTCAGGGGGCTATGGCTACACCTTC. This gives the protein CASSLSGGYGYTF.

There are many counts of this clonotype. The V call is TRBV7-9, the J call TRBJ1-6; D is unclear. From germline, CDR1 is SEHNR and CDR2 FQNEAQ (reference sequence). The CDR3 is 13 amino acids. Trimming shortened V by 2 bases and J by 6 bases, and 5 bases separated the two germline ends. CDR3 DNA sequence: TGTGCCAGCAGCTTAAATTCTAATTCACCCCTCCACTTT. Residues: CASSLNSNSPLHF.

This clonotype has a handful of counts. This chain uses TRBV6-6 with TRBJ2-7; 7 bases match TRBD1. V lost 5 bases to trimming and J lost 2 bases; unmatched junction nucleotides: 15. This CDR3 spans 17 amino acids. Germline lookup yields CDR1 MNHNY and CDR2 SVGAGI (reference sequence). The CDR3 nucleotides read TGTGCCAGCAGTCGCCAACTTATACGGACAGGAACCTACGAGCAGTACTTC. This translates into CASSRQLIRTGTYEQYF.

This clonotype was picked up many times. This sequence joins TRBV6-2 or TRBV6-3 and TRBJ1-5; 7 bases align to TRBD1. J was trimmed by 5 bases and V by 4 bases; bases with no gene match: 11. The CDR3 length is 16 residues. Germline CDR1 is MNHEY and CDR2 is SVGEGT. CDR3 sequence: CASSSGDRALDQPQHF. Here the CDR3 DNA reads TGTGCCAGCAGTTCCGGGGACAGAGCCTTAGATCAGCCCCAGCATTTT.

This clonotype was seen many times. The chain couples TRBV28 to TRBJ2-7, with 10 bases fitting TRBD1. J was trimmed by 0 bases and V by 2 bases; bases with no gene match: 4. Germline-derived CDR1 and CDR2 are MDHEN and SYDVKM. This CDR3 region has 16 residues. DNA of the CDR3: TGTGCCAGCAGTTTAAGGGGGACAGGGGTCTCCTACGAGCAGTACTTC. Its protein product is CASSLRGTGVSYEQYF.

This clonotype was observed many times. CDR3: CSAKPPGQAKNEQFF. In nucleotides, the CDR3 is TGCAGTGCCAAACCCCCGGGACAGGCTAAGAATGAGCAGTTCTTC. This chain links TRBV20-1 with TRBJ2-1; TRBD1 agrees at 8 bases. Germline CDR1 reads DFQATT; CDR2 reads SNEGSKA (reference sequence). After removal of 6 bases from V and 7 bases from J, the junction contained 14 bases not matched to a gene. The CDR3 covers 15 residues.

This clonotype was found many times. V usage is TRBV6-6 and J usage is TRBJ2-7; weak D call: TRBD1 (6 bases). V lost 2 bases, J lost 7 bases, and 12 bases lay in between. Germline lookup yields CDR1 MNHNY and CDR2 SVGAGI (reference sequence). The CDR3 covers 13 residues. The CDR3 protein is CASSYEGQGEQYF. The CDR3 nucleotides read TGTGCCAGCAGTTACGAGGGCCAGGGGGAGCAGTACTTC.

Regarding this clonotype: A much larger clone lies a single base off, so this may be a read error. The V and J genes are TRBV2 and TRBJ2-7; no clear D gene. Germline CDR1 and CDR2: SNHLY and FYNNEI. This CDR3 has 14 residues. Trimming took off 5 bases at V and 0 bases at J, with 11 bases between the two ends. The CDR3 nucleotides are TGTGCCAGCAGTAACGATCCACCCTCCTACGAGCAGTACTTC. The encoded protein is CASSNDPPSYEQYF. The full variable domain, completed using reference TRBV2 and TRBJ2-7, is EPEVTQTPSHQVTQMGQEVILRCVPISNHLYFYWYRQILGQKVEFLVSFYNNEISEKSEIFDDQFSVERPDGSNFTLKIRSTKLEDSAMYFCASSNDPPSYEQYFGPGTRLTVT.

This clonotype was recorded many times. The rearrangement uses TRBV12-3 or TRBV12-4 and TRBJ2-2, with TRBD1 matching over 10 bases. This CDR3 has 19 residues. V lost 6 bases and J lost 2; bases outside the gene matches: 15. Here the CDR3 DNA reads TGTGCCAGCAGGCCAGGGCGCCCAGGACAGGGGGTTAACACCGGGGAGCTGTTTTTT. Encoded protein: CASRPGRPGQGVNTGELFF.

This clonotype is labeled as medium-sized. V usage is TRBV5-1 and J usage is TRBJ1-2; D is perhaps TRBD1 (5 bases). There are 14 residues in the CDR3. Trimming took 2 bases from V and 4 from J, leaving 12 bases between them. Looked up from germline, CDR1 is SGHRS and CDR2 is YFSETQ. CDR3 region: CASSFDSQPYGYTF. The CDR3 region has the DNA TGCGCCAGCAGCTTCGACAGTCAACCCTATGGCTACACCTTC. Full variable domain (remainder filled in from reference TRBV5-1 and TRBJ1-2): KAGVTQTPRYLIKTRGQQVTLSCSPISGHRSVSWYQQTPGQGLQFLFEYFSETQRNKGNFPGRFSGRQFSNSRSEMNVSTLELGDSALYLCASSFDSQPYGYTFGSGTRLTVV.

This clonotype showed up many times. This chain connects TRBV9 to TRBJ2-7; 7 positions match TRBD2. V shed 0 bases and J 3 bases; nucleotides not matched to a gene: 6. The CDR3 runs to 15 residues. The germline V gene has CDR1 SGDLS and CDR2 YYNGEE. CDR3 amino acids: CASSVGPAGNYEQYF. For the CDR3, the DNA is TGTGCCAGCAGCGTAGGTCCAGCGGGGAACTACGAGCAGTACTTC.

This clonotype appeared many times. The chain employs TRBV20-1 and TRBJ2-7, with 14 positions matching TRBD2. Germline values: CDR1 DFQATT, CDR2 SNEGSKA (reference sequence). The CDR3 is 15 residues long. After removal of 3 bases from V and 5 bases from J, the junction contained 6 bases not matched to a gene. The CDR3 here is CSARETSGGGHEQYF. The CDR3, as DNA: TGCAGTGCTAGGGAGACTAGCGGGGGGGGCCACGAGCAGTACTTC.